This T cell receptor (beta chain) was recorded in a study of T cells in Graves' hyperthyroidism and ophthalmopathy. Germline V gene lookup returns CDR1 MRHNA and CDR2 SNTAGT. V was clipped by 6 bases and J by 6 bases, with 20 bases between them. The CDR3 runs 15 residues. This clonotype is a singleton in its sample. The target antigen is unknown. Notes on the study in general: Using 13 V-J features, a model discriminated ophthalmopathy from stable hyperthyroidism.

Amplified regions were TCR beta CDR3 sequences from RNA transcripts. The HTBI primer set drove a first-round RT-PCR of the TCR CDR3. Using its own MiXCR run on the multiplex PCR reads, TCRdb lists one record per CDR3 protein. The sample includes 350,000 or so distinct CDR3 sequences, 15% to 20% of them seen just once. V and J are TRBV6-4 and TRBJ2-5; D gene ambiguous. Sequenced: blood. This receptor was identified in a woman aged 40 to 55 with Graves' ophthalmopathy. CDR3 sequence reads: CASSIGVGLAKTQYF. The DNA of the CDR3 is TGTGCCAGCAGCATTGGGGTCGGGTTGGCAAAGACCCAGTACTTC.